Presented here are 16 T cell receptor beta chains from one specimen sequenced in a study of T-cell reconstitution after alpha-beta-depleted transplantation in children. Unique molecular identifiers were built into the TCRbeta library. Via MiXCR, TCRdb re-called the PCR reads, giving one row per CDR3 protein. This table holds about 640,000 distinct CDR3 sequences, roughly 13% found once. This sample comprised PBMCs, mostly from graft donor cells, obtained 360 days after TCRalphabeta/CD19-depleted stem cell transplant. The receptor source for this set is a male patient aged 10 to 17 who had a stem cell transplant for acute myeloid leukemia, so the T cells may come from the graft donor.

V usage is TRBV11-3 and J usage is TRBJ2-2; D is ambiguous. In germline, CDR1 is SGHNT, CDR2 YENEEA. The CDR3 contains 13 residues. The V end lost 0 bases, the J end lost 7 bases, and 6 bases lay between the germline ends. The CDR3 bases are TGTGCCAGCAGCTTAGATATAATCGGGGAGCTGTTTTTT. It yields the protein CASSLDIIGELFF.

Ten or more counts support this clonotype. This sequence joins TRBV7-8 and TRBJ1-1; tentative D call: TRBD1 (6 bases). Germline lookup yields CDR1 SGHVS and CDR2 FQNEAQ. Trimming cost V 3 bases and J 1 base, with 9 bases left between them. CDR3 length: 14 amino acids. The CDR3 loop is CASSFLTGNTEAFF. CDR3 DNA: TGTGCCAGCAGCTTCCTGACAGGGAACACTGAAGCTTTCTTT.

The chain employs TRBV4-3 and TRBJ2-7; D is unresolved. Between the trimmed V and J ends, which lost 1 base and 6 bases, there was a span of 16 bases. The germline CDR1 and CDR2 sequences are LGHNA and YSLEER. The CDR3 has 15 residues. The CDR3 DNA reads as TGCGCCAGCAGCCAAGCTTATAGTTCCGGGCGCGAGCAGTACTTC. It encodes CASSQAYSSGREQYF.

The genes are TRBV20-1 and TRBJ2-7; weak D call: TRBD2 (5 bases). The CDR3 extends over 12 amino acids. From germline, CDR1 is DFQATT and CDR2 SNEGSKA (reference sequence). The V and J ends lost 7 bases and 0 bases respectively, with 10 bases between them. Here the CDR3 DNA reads TGCAGTGAGCGGCTACTCTCCTACGAGCAGTACTTC. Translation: CSERLLSYEQYF.

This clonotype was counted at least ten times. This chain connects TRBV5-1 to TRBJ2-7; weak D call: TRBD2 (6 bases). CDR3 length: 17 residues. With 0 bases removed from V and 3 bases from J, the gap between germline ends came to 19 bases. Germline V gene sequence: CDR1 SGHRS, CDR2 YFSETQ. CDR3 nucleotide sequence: TGCGCCAGCAGCTTGGCTCCTGGGAGGCCTGCCTTCTACGAGCAGTACTTC. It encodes CASSLAPGRPAFYEQYF.

CDR3 region: CASSVTGPSYEQYF. In nucleotides, the CDR3 is TGTGCCAGCAGCGTTACAGGGCCCTCCTACGAGCAGTACTTC. This sequence joins TRBV7-2 and TRBJ2-7, with D tentatively TRBD1 (6 bases). This CDR3 spans 14 amino acids. Germline CDR1 SGHTA, CDR2 FQGNSA. V lost 5 bases to trimming and J lost 0 bases, with 11 bases between them.

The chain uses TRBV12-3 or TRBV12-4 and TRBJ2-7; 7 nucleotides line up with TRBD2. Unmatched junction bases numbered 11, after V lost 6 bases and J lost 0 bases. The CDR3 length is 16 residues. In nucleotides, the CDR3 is TGTGCCAGCAGCCCCACGGGACTAAGGTTCTCCTACGAGCAGTACTTC. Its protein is CASSPTGLRFSYEQYF.

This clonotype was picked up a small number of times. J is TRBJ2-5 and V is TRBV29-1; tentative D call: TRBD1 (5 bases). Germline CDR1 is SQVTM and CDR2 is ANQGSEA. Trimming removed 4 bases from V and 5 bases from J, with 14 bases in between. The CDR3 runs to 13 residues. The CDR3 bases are TGCAGCGTTGTTAGGGCAGGGTCGGAGACCCAGTACTTC. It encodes CSVVRAGSETQYF.

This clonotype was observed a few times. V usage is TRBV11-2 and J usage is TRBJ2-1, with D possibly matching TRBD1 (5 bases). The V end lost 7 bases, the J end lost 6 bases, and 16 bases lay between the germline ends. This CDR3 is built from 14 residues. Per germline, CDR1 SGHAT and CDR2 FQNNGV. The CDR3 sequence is CASTQTRQGNEQFF. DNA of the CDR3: TGTGCCAGCACCCAGACGCGGCAGGGCAATGAGCAGTTCTTC.

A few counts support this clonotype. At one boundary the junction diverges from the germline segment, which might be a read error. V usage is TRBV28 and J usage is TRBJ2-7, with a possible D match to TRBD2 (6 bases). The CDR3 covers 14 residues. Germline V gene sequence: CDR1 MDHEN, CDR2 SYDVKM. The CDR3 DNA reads TGTGCCAGCAGTTTATTGTCCCGCAAGCACAGGAGGGACTTC. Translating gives CASSLLSRKHRRDF.

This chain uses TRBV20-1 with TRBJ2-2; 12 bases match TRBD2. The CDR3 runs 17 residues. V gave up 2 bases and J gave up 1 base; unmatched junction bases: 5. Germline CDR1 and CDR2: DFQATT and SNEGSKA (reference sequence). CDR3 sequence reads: CSARTASGRENTGELFF. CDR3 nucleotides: TGCAGTGCTAGAACGGCTAGCGGGAGGGAGAACACCGGGGAGCTGTTTTTT.

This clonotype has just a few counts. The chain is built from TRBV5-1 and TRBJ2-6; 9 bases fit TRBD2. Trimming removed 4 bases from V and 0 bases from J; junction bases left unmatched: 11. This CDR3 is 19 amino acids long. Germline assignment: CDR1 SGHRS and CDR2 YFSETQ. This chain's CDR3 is CASSNNGLAGSSGANVLTF. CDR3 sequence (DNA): TGCGCCAGCAGCAATAACGGGCTAGCGGGGTCCTCTGGGGCCAACGTCCTGACTTTC.

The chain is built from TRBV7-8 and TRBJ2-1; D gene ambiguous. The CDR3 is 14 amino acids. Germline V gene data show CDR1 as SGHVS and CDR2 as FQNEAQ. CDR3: CASGWAFYYNEQFF. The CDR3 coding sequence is TGTGCTTCTGGCTGGGCCTTTTATTACAATGAGCAGTTCTTC.

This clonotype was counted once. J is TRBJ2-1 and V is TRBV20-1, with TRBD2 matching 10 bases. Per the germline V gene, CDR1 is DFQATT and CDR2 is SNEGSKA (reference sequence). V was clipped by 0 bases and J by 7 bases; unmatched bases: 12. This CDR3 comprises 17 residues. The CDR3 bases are TGCAGTGCTAGAGATACCTTCCTAAGCGGGAGGGGAAATGAGCAGTTCTTC. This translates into CSARDTFLSGRGNEQFF.

The CDR3 nucleotides are TGCAGTGCTCGGTTCGAAGCTGGCACCGGGGAGCTGTTTTTT. Translated, it gives CSARFEAGTGELFF. This chain links TRBV20-1 with TRBJ2-2; D is unclear. Germline V gives CDR1 DFQATT, CDR2 SNEGSKA (reference sequence). Trimming took off 5 bases at V and 4 bases at J, with 14 bases between the two ends. This CDR3 spans 14 amino acids.

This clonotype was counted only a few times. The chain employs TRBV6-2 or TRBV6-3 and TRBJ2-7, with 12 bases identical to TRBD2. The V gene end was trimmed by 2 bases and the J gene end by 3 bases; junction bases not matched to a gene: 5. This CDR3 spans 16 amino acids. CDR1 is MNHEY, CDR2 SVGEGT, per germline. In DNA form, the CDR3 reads TGTGCCAGCAGTTACGGGACTAGCGGGTACTACTACGAGCAGTACTTC. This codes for CASSYGTSGYYYEQYF.